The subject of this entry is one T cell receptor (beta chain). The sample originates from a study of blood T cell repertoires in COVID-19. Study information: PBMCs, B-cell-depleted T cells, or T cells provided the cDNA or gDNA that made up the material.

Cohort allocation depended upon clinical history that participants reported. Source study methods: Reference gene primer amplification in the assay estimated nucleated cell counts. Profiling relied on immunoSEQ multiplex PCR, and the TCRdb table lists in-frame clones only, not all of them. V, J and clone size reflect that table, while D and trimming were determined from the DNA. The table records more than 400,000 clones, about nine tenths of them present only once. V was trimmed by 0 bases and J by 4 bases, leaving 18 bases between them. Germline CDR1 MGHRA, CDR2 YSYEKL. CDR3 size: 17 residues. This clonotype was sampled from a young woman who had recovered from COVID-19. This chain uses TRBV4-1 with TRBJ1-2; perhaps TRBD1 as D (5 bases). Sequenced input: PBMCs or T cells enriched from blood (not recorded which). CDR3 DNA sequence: TGCGCCAGCAGCCAAGATGGTGCCAGCGACAGATTCTATGGCTACACCTTC. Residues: CASSQDGASDRFYGYTF.